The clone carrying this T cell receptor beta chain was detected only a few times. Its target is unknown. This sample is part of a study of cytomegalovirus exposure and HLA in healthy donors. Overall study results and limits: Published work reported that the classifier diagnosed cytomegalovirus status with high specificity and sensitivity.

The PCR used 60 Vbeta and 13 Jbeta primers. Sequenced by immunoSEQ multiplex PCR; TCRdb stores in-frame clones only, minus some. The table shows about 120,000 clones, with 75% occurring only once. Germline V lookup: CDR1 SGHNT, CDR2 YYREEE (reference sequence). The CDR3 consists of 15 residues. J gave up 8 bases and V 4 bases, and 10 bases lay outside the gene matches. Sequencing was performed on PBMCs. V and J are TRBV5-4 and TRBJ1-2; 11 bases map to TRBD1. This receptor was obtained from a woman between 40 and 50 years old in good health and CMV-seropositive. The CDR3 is CASSPRTGGATGYTF. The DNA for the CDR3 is TGTGCCAGCAGCCCCAGGACAGGGGGCGCGACCGGCTACACCTTC. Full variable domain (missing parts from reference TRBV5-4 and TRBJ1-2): ETGVTQSPTHLIKTRGQQVTLRCSSQSGHNTVSWYQQALGQGPQFIFQYYREEENGRGNFPPRFSGLQFPNYSSELNVNALELDDSALYLCASSPRTGGATGYTFGSGTRLTVV.